The 12 T cell receptor beta chains below were found in one sample sequenced in a study of lymphopenia after photon versus proton radiotherapy (dated 2019 in TCRdb). The library was built by means of the immunoSEQ multiplex PCR assay. Here the immuneACCESS table is served through TCRdb, limited to in-frame sequences with V and J called. Missing clones are a known gap in these copies; in checked studies unresolved V genes cover under half, and the rest lacks a known reason. A total of 75,000 to 95,000 clones appear in this sample, 65% to 85% of them only once. The top ten clonotypes cover over 1.3% of the sample. The source was peripheral blood, collected from a patient treated with proton-based radiotherapy. The receptors originated from a man aged 55 to 70 with pancreatic cancer.

This chain uses TRBV5-3 with TRBJ2-5; D may match TRBD1 or TRBD2 (5 bases each). TRBV5-3 has ORF status, its function being uncertain. There are 17 residues in the CDR3. The germline V and J ends were trimmed by 0 bases and 1 base, with 16 bases remaining between them. CDR3 amino acids: CARSLGRAGCGQETQYF. The CDR3 nucleotides are TGTGCCAGAAGCTTGGGGCGGGCAGGGTGTGGCCAAGAGACCCAGTACTTC.

The chain uses TRBV5-1 and TRBJ2-7, with D maybe TRBD1 (6 bases). The CDR3 runs 16 residues. The germline V gene has CDR1 SGHRS and CDR2 YFSETQ. The V gene lost 4 bases and the J gene lost 4 bases, with 21 bases spanning the gap. The CDR3 DNA follows: TGCGCCAGCAGCCCCCTACAGGGAGCCGGGGAATACGAGCAGTACTTC. Translating it yields CASSPLQGAGEYEQYF.

V usage is TRBV11-2 and J usage is TRBJ2-7, with D possibly matching TRBD2 (6 bases). The CDR3 has 14 amino acids. Trimming took 1 base from V and 5 from J, leaving 12 bases between them. The V gene's germline CDR1 is SGHAT and CDR2 FQNNGV. CDR3 sequence (DNA): TGTGCCAGCAGCTTAGGACGGGGGACGGACGAGCAGTACTTC. Encoded protein: CASSLGRGTDEQYF.

This clone was detected only once. The V and J genes are TRBV7-2 and TRBJ2-7; possible D gene TRBD1, 5 bases. The ends were cut back, 1 base at V and 4 bases at J, with 8 bases in the middle. Germline values: CDR1 SGHTA, CDR2 FQGNSA. The CDR3 totals 13 residues. The CDR3 region is CASSLETAYEQYF. DNA of the CDR3: TGTGCCAGCAGCTTAGAGACAGCTTACGAGCAGTACTTC.

In this sample, this clone turned up a few times. The chain is built from TRBV5-6 and TRBJ1-2; D call uncertain. Per germline, CDR1 SGHDT and CDR2 YYEEEE. V was shortened by 7 bases and J by 6 bases, with 13 bases between the two germline ends. The CDR3 contains 12 residues. For the CDR3, the DNA is TGTGCCAGCGGCGATCTTTGGGATGGCTACACCTTC. Encoded protein: CASGDLWDGYTF.

The chain is built from TRBV27 and TRBJ2-7, with TRBD1 matching over 9 bases. Trimming removed 8 bases from V and 5 bases from J; junction bases left unmatched: 13. Germline CDR1 and CDR2: MNHEY and SMNVEV (reference sequence). There are 15 residues in the CDR3. CDR3 in DNA: TGTGCCAGCGCAAATCCGGGACAGGGAACCCACGAGCAGTACTTC. Translation: CASANPGQGTHEQYF.

CDR3 DNA sequence: TGTGCCAGCAGCCGAACAGGGGGCAACTCCTACGAGCAGTACTTC. Its translation: CASSRTGGNSYEQYF. This chain joins TRBV9 and TRBJ2-7; 9 positions match TRBD1. Trimming at V came to 4 bases and at J to 0 bases, leaving 5 bases not matched to a gene. The CDR3 loop spans 15 amino acids. CDR1 and CDR2 (germline): SGDLS, YYNGEE. Variable domain in full (rest from reference TRBV9 and TRBJ2-7): DSGVTQTPKHLITATGQRVTLRCSPRSGDLSVYWYQQSLDQGLQFLIQYYNGEERAKGNILERFSAQQFPDLHSELNLSSLELGDSALYFCASSRTGGNSYEQYFGPGTRLTVT.

V is TRBV7-3 and J is TRBJ2-1, with TRBD2 identical over 10 bases. Trimming took 1 base from V and 9 from J; bases not matched to a gene: 9. CDR1 SGHTA and CDR2 FQGTGA come from the germline V gene. The CDR3 runs 16 residues. For the CDR3, the DNA is TGTGCCAGCAGCTTAATTGGTAGCGGGAGGATCGGTGAGCAGTTCTTC. This encodes CASSLIGSGRIGEQFF.

This clone has a single count. This chain connects TRBV11-3 to TRBJ2-7, with D unclear. The CDR3 extends over 17 amino acids. Trimming shortened V by 0 bases and J by 5 bases, and 20 bases separated the two germline ends. Germline values: CDR1 SGHNT, CDR2 YENEEA. CDR3 amino acids: CASSLELGVTGTNEQYF. In nucleotides, the CDR3 is TGTGCCAGCAGCTTAGAACTTGGGGTGACGGGTACGAACGAGCAGTACTTC.

DNA of the CDR3: TGTGCCACCTGGAGGGGGCCAACCGGGGAGCTGTTTTTT. This codes for CATWRGPTGELFF. The chain couples TRBV28 to TRBJ2-2; weak D call: TRBD1 (7 bases). Germline lookup yields CDR1 MDHEN and CDR2 SYDVKM. The CDR3 contains 13 residues. The V end lost 10 bases, the J end lost 5 bases, and 14 bases lay between the germline ends.

The chain carries TRBV4-3 and TRBJ1-2, with D tentatively TRBD1 (6 bases). V shed 0 bases and J shed 4 bases, with 12 bases lying between them. The CDR3 totals 15 residues. Germline CDR1 LGHNA, CDR2 YSLEER. DNA of the CDR3: TGCGCCAGCAGCCAAGAGAGGGACACCGTCTATGGCTACACCTTC. Its translation is CASSQERDTVYGYTF.

The V and J genes are TRBV6-1 and TRBJ2-2; D is possibly TRBD2 (6 bases). Trimming cost V 7 bases and J 6 bases, with 12 bases left between them. CDR1 is MNHNS and CDR2 is SASEGT in the germline V gene. The CDR3 length is 13 residues. The CDR3 DNA sequence: TGTGCCAGCACTCTAAGCGGGCCCGGGGAGCTGTTTTTT. This sequence encodes CASTLSGPGELFF.